This T cell receptor (beta chain) is drawn from a study of OX40 agonist ivuxolimab in advanced cancers. Whole-study results and caveats: At 0.1 to 3.0 mg/kg, CD4+ and CD8+ blood T cells expanded clonally by week 6.

TCRdb's table, derived via immunoSEQ multiplex PCR, lists solely in-frame clones and lacks some. The table includes 65,000 or so clones, approximately 86% detected once. Comment on this clone: Its antigen is not known. Other DNA variants within this sample encode the same CDR3.

The germline V gene encodes CDR1 SNHLY and CDR2 FYNNEI. CDR3 length equals 14 residues. J gave up 3 bases and V 7 bases, and 9 bases lay outside the gene matches. Blood draws occurred at baseline, cycle 4 day 1, and cycle 7 day 1. The rearrangement links TRBV2 to TRBJ2-7, with 7 bases aligning to TRBD2. The specimen was CD4+ or CD8+ T cells sorted from blood, collected in a trial of the OX40 agonist ivuxolimab. This receptor was taken from an adult with an advanced solid tumor such as melanoma, head and neck, liver or kidney cancer. Written as DNA, the CDR3 is TGTGCCAGCACCCCGGGAGGCAGCTACTACGAGCAGTACTTC. It yields the protein CASTPGGSYYEQYF.